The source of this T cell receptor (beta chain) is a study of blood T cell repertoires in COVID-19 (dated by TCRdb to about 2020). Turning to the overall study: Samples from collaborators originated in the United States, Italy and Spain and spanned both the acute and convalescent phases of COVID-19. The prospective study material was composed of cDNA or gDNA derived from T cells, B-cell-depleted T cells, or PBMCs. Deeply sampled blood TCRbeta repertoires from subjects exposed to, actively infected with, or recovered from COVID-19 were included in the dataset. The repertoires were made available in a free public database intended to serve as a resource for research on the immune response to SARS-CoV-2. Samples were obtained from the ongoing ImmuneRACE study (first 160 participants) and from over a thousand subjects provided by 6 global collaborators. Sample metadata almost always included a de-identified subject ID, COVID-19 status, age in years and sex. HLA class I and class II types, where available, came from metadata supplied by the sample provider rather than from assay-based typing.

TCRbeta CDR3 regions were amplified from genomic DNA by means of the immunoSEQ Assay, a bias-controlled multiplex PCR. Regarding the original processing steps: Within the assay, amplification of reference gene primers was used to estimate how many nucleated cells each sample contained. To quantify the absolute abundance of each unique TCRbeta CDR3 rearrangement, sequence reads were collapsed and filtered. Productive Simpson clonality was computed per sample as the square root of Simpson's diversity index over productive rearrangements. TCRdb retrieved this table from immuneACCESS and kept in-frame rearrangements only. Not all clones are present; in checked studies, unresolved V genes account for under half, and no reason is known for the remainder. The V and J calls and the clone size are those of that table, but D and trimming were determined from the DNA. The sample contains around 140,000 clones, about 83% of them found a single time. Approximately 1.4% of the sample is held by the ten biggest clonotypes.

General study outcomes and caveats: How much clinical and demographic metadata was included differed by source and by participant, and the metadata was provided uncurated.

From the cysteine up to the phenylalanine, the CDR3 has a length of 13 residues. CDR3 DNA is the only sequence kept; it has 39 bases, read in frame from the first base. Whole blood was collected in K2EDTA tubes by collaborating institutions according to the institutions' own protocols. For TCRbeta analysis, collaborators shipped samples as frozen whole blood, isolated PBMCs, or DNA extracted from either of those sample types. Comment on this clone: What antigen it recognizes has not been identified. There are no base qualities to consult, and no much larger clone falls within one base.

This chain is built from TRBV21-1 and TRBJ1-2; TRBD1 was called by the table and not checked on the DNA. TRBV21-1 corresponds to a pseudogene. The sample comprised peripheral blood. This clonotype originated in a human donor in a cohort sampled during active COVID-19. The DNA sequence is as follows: TGTGCCAGCACCCTACAGGGGGGCTATGGCTACACCTTC. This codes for CASTLQGGYGYTF.